The 20 T cell receptor beta chains below come from one sample, sequenced in a study of cytomegalovirus exposure and HLA in healthy donors. A multiplex PCR was run with 60 Vbeta primers and 13 Jbeta primers. Produced via immunoSEQ multiplex PCR; TCRdb's table is partial and in-frame only. The sample has 200,000 to 250,000 clones, 76% seen once. Sample: PBMCs. The receptors derive from a man aged 18 to 30 in good health and CMV-seronegative.

The rearrangement uses TRBV6-1 and TRBJ2-7; tentative D call: TRBD1 (6 bases). The V end was cut by 7 bases, the J end by 2 bases, with 12 bases between. This CDR3 contains 13 residues. Germline V gene lookup returns CDR1 MNHNS and CDR2 SASEGT. The DNA for the CDR3 is TGTGCCAGCACACAGGGAGTAGCCTACGAGCAGTACTTC. Protein sequence: CASTQGVAYEQYF.

The chain uses TRBV14 and TRBJ1-1; D possibly corresponds to TRBD1 (6 bases). Germline V gene data show CDR1 as SGHDN and CDR2 as FVKESK. Deletions cut 1 base from V and 7 bases from J, with 19 bases between. There are 16 residues in the CDR3. The CDR3 here is CASSQVMSIRTDEAFF. CDR3 nucleotides: TGTGCCAGCAGCCAAGTGATGAGTATTAGGACAGATGAAGCTTTCTTT.

The rearrangement links TRBV7-3 to TRBJ2-5, with 10 nucleotides matching TRBD1. This CDR3 contains 15 residues. V dropped 5 bases and J dropped 5; count of bases not matched to a gene: 8. The V gene's germline CDR1 is SGHTA and CDR2 FQGTGA. In DNA, the CDR3 is TGTGCCAGCAGCCCCGGGACAGGGGTCCAGGAGACCCAGTACTTC. It yields the protein CASSPGTGVQETQYF.

This clone was recorded a few times. The gene calls are TRBV6-6 and TRBJ1-5, with TRBD1 as a possible D gene (5 bases). The V and J ends lost 9 bases and 3 bases respectively, with 18 bases between them. The CDR3 extends over 15 amino acids. Germline V gives CDR1 MNHNY, CDR2 SVGAGI (reference sequence). The CDR3 reads CASGRGGVNNQPQHF. CDR3 DNA sequence: TGTGCCAGTGGAAGGGGAGGGGTTAACAATCAGCCCCAGCATTTT.

The genes are TRBV1 and TRBJ1-2; the D segment call TRBD1 is taken from the table without a DNA check. TRBV1 is a pseudogene. The CDR3 loop spans 18 amino acids. The CDR3 region has the DNA TGCACCAGCAGCCAAGACATGACAGTAAGCAAGGGGGACTATGGCTACACCTTC. It translates to CTSSQDMTVSKGDYGYTF.

The chain joins TRBV6-5 to TRBJ2-5, with TRBD2 identical over 8 bases. CDR1 MNHEY and CDR2 SVGAGI come from the germline V gene. The CDR3 contains 14 residues. V lost 4 bases, J lost 1 base, and 2 bases stayed unmatched. CDR3 sequence: CASSSLAGQETQYF. The CDR3 nucleotides read TGTGCCAGCAGTTCTCTAGCGGGCCAAGAGACCCAGTACTTC.

The V call is TRBV15, the J call TRBJ2-1; 10 positions agree with TRBD2. Germline CDR1 is LNHNV and CDR2 is YYDKDF (reference sequence). This CDR3 comprises 18 residues. V lost 0 bases, J lost 3 bases, and 8 bases stayed unmatched. The CDR3 reads CATSRDILAGTLYNEQFF. The DNA of the CDR3 is TGTGCCACCAGCAGAGATATACTAGCGGGGACCCTCTACAATGAGCAGTTCTTC.

The chain couples TRBV5-1 to TRBJ2-1; D is perhaps TRBD2 (5 bases). Germline V gene lookup returns CDR1 SGHRS and CDR2 YFSETQ. The V end lost 0 bases, the J end lost 0 bases, and 7 bases lay between the germline ends. This CDR3 is built from 15 residues. CDR3 region: CASSLVSGSYNEQFF. The CDR3 coding sequence is TGCGCCAGCAGCTTGGTCAGCGGCTCCTACAATGAGCAGTTCTTC.

This clone appeared a few times. The J gene is TRBJ1-1, the V gene TRBV11-3; no firm D call. Trimming took 4 bases from V and 0 from J, leaving 6 bases between them. The CDR3 spans 13 residues. The germline CDR1 and CDR2 sequences are SGHNT and YENEEA. The CDR3 bases are TGTGCCAGCAGCTCCCGTATGAACACTGAAGCTTTCTTT. This gives the protein CASSSRMNTEAFF. Drawing the rest from reference TRBV11-3 and TRBJ1-1, the complete variable domain is EAGVVQSPRYKIIEKKQPVAFWCNPISGHNTLYWYLQNLGQGPELLIRYENEEAVDDSQLPKDRFSAERLKGVDSTLKIQPAELGDSAVYLCASSSRMNTEAFFGQGTRLTVV.

This chain joins TRBV6-1 and TRBJ1-3; no clear D gene. The germline V and J ends were trimmed by 6 bases and 4 bases, with 7 bases remaining between them. The CDR3 is made up of 12 amino acids. Per the germline V gene, CDR1 is MNHNS and CDR2 is SASEGT. CDR3 DNA: TGTGCCAGCAGCCAGAACGGAAACACCATATATTTT. This translates into CASSQNGNTIYF.

The chain recombines TRBV7-3 with TRBJ2-2; D ambiguous. CDR3 length: 13 residues. Germline assignment: CDR1 SGHTA and CDR2 FQGTGA. V lost 1 base and J lost 4, with 4 bases in between. Here the CDR3 reads CASSLKPTGELFF. CDR3 DNA sequence: TGTGCCAGCAGCTTAAAGCCCACCGGGGAGCTGTTTTTT.

The count of this clone is one. The rearrangement uses TRBV5-4 and TRBJ1-1, with D unresolved. Deletions cut 6 bases from V and 1 base from J, with 10 bases between. The CDR3 is 13 residues long. CDR1 is SGHNT, CDR2 YYREEE, per germline (reference sequence). As DNA, the CDR3 is TGTGCCAGCAAGAGGATCGGGAACACTGAAGCTTTCTTT. Translation: CASKRIGNTEAFF.

The chain links TRBV5-1 to TRBJ2-5, with 8 bases matching TRBD2. CDR3 size: 16 residues. The J segment lost 1 base and the V segment lost 2 bases, leaving 7 bases of the junction unmatched. The germline V gene has CDR1 SGHRS and CDR2 YFSETQ. CDR3: CASSFELAGLQETQYF. The CDR3 bases are TGCGCCAGCAGCTTCGAGCTAGCGGGTCTCCAAGAGACCCAGTACTTC.

This clone was picked up one time. The rearrangement uses TRBV7-9 and TRBJ2-7; maybe TRBD2 (5 bases). This CDR3 is built from 17 residues. V lost 4 bases to trimming and J lost 3 bases, with 22 bases between them. Germline CDR1 reads SEHNR; CDR2 reads FQNEAQ (reference sequence). CDR3 region: CASSSPEKAESRYEQYF. In nucleotides, the CDR3 is TGTGCCAGCAGCTCTCCGGAAAAAGCGGAATCTCGCTACGAGCAGTACTTC.

CDR3 nucleotide sequence: TGTGCCAGCAGCGTAGAGGACACTTACTACGAGCAGTACTTC. Translating it yields CASSVEDTYYEQYF. V is TRBV9 and J is TRBJ2-7; D might be TRBD1 (5 bases). Germline V gives CDR1 SGDLS, CDR2 YYNGEE. The CDR3 runs to 14 residues. Between the trimmed V and J ends, which lost 0 bases and 3 bases, there was a span of 10 bases.

V gene TRBV7-9 combines with J gene TRBJ2-2; possibly TRBD1 for D (6 bases). Germline loops: CDR1 SEHNR, CDR2 FQNEAQ (reference sequence). The V and J ends lost 4 bases and 3 bases respectively, with 12 bases between them. The CDR3 runs to 15 residues. The CDR3 bases are TGTGCCAGCAGCTCCCGGACAGCCCACACCGGGGAGCTGTTTTTT. Residues: CASSSRTAHTGELFF.

Comments on this clone: At the DNA level, this CDR3 is encoded by other sequences in the same sample as well. The chain links TRBV18 to TRBJ2-7; the match to TRBD1 covers 7 bases. Germline CDR1 KGHSH, CDR2 LQKENI. Unmatched junction bases numbered 4, after V lost 3 bases and J lost 2 bases. The CDR3 sequence is 14 residues long. Here the CDR3 reads CASSPRTGTYEQYF. As DNA, the CDR3 is TGTGCCAGCTCACCTAGGACAGGAACCTACGAGCAGTACTTC.

The CDR3 protein is CASSLELGPGGANVLTF. CDR3 coding DNA: TGTGCCAGCAGCTTAGAATTGGGCCCAGGTGGGGCCAACGTCCTGACTTTC. The genes are TRBV7-6 and TRBJ2-6; D not certain. The CDR3 contains 17 residues. Trimming pared 1 base from V and 3 bases from J, leaving 13 bases between. Looked up from germline, CDR1 is SGHVS and CDR2 is FNYEAQ.

This clone was observed a few times. The CDR3 region is CSARVDGELFF. For the CDR3, the DNA is TGCAGTGCTAGAGTAGATGGGGAGCTGTTTTTT. The chain carries TRBV20-1 and TRBJ2-2, with unresolved D. The germline V and J ends were trimmed by 1 base and 8 bases, with 5 bases remaining between them. This CDR3 has 11 residues. Germline V lookup: CDR1 DFQATT, CDR2 SNEGSKA (reference sequence).

The chain is built from TRBV19 and TRBJ2-1; 12 bases are shared with TRBD2. From germline, CDR1 is LNHDA and CDR2 SQIVND (reference sequence). The CDR3 length is 17 residues. V lost 1 base to trimming and J lost 5 bases; unmatched junction nucleotides: 6. CDR3 coding DNA: TGTGCCAGTAGTATAGCTCCCCGGACTAGCGGGAACAATGAGCAGTTCTTC. Its translation: CASSIAPRTSGNNEQFF.